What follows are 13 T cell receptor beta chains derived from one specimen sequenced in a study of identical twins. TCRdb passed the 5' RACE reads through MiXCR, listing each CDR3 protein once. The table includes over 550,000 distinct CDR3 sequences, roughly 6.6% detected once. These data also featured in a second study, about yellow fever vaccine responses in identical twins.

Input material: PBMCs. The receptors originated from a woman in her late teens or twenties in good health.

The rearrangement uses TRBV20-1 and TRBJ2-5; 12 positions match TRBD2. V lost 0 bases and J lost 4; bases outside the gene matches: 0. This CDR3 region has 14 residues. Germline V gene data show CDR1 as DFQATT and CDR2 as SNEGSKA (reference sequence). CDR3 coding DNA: TGCAGTGCTAGAGAACTAGCGGGAGGAGAGACCCAGTACTTC. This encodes CSARELAGGETQYF.

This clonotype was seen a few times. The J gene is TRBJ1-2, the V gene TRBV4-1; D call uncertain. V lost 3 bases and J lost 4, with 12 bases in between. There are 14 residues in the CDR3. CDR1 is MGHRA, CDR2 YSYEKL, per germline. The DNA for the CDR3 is TGCGCCAGCAGCCAGTTTCTCGAGGGCTATGGCTACACCTTC. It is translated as CASSQFLEGYGYTF.

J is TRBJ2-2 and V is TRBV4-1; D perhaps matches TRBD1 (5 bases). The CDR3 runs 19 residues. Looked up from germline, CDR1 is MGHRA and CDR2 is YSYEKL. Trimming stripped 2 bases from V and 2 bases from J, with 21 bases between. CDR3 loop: CASSQPKGPVTDNTGELFF. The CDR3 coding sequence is TGCGCCAGCAGCCAACCTAAGGGCCCGGTGACAGACAACACCGGGGAGCTGTTTTTT.

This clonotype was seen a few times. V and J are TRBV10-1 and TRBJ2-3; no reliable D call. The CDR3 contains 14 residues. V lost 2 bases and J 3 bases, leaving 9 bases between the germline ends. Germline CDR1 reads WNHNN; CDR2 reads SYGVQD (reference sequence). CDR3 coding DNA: TGCGCCAGCAGTGAGGTTGCATGGACAGATACGCAGTATTTT. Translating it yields CASSEVAWTDTQYF.

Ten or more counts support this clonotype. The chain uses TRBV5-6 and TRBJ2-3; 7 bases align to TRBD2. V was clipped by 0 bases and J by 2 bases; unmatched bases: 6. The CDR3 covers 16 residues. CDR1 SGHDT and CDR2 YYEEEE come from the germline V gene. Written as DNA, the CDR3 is TGTGCCAGCAGCTTGGATACTAGCGCCTTCACAGATACGCAGTATTTT. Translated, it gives CASSLDTSAFTDTQYF.

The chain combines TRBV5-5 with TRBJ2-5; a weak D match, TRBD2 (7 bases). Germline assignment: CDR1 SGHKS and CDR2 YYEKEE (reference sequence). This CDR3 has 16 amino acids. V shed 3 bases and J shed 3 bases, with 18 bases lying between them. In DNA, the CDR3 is TGTGCCAGCAGCTCGCGAACGGGGGGCCGGGAAGAGACCCAGTACTTC. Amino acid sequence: CASSSRTGGREETQYF.

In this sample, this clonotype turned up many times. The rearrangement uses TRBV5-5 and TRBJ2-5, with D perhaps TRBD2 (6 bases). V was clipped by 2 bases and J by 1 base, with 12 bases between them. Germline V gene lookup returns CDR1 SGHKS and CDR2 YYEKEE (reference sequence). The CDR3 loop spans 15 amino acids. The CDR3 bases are TGTGCCAGCAGCTTCGTGGGTAGCGGCCAAGAGACCCAGTACTTC. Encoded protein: CASSFVGSGQETQYF. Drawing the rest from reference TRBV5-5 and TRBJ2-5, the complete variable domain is DAGVTQSPTHLIKTRGQQVTLRCSPISGHKSVSWYQQVLGQGPQFIFQYYEKEERGRGNFPDRFSARQFPNYSSELNVNALLLGDSALYLCASSFVGSGQETQYFGPGTRLLVL.

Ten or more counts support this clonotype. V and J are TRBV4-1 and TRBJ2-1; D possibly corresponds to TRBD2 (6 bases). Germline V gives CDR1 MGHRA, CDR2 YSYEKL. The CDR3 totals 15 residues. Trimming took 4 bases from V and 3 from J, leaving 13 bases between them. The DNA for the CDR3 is TGCGCCAGCAGCCTGATAGCGGTGAACTACAATGAGCAGTTCTTC. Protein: CASSLIAVNYNEQFF.

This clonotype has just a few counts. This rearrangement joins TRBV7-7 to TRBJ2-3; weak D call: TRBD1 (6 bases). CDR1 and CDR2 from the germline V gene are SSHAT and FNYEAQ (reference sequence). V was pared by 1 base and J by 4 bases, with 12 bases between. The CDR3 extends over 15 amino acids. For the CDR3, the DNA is TGTGCCAGCAGCTTAGGAGGGGGTTGGTCAGATACGCAGTATTTT. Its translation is CASSLGGGWSDTQYF.

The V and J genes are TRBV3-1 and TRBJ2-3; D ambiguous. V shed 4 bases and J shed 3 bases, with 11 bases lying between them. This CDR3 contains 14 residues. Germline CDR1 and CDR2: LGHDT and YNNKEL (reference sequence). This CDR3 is CASSRWARTDTQYF. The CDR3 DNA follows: TGTGCCAGCAGCCGCTGGGCTCGAACAGATACGCAGTATTTT.

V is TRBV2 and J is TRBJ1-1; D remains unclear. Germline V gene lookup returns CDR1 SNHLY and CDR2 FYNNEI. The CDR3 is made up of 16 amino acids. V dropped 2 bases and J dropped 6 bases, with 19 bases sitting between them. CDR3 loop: CASSEIPGLLGSEAFF. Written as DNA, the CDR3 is TGTGCCAGCAGTGAAATTCCAGGCCTGTTGGGTTCTGAAGCTTTCTTT.

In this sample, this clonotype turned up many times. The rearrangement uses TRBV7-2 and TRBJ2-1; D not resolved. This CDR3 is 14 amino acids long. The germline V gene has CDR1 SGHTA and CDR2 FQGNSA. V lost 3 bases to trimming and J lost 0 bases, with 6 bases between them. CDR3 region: CASSFLPSYNEQFF. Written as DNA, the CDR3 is TGTGCCAGCAGCTTTTTGCCCTCCTACAATGAGCAGTTCTTC.

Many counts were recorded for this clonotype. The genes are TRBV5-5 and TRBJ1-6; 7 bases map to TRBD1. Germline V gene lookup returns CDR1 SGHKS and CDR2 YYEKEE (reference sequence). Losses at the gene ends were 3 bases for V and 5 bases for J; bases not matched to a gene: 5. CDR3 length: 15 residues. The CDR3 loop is CASSSGQTNNSPLHF. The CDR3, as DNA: TGTGCCAGCAGCTCGGGACAGACTAATAATTCACCCCTCCACTTT.